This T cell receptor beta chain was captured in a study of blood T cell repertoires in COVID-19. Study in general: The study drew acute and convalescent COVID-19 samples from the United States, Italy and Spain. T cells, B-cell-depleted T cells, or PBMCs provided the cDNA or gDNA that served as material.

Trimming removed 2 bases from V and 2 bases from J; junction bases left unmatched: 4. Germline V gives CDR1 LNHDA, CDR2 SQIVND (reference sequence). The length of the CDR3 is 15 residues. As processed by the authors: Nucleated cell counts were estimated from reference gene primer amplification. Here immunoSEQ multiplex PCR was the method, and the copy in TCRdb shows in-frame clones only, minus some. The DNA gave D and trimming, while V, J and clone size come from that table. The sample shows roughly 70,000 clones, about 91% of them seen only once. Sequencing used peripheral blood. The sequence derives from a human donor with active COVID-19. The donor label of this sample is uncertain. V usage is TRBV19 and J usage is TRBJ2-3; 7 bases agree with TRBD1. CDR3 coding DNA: TGTGCCAGTAGTATACGAGGGGGCAACACAGATACGCAGTATTTT. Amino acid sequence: CASSIRGGNTDTQYF.